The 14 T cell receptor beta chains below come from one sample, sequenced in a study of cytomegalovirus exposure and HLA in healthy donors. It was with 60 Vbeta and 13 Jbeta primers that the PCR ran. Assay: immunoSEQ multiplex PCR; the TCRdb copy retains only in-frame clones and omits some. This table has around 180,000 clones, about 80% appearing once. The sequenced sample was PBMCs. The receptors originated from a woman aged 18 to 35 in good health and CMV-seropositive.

The CDR3 sequence: CASSVRGGSSYEQYF. In DNA form, the CDR3 reads TGCGCCAGCAGTGTAAGGGGGGGCAGCTCCTACGAGCAGTACTTC. The chain carries TRBV10-2 and TRBJ2-7; TRBD2 might be the D (7 bases). V was trimmed by 4 bases and J by 0 bases, leaving 13 bases between them. The CDR3 has 15 residues. CDR1 is WSHSY and CDR2 is SAAADI in the germline V gene.

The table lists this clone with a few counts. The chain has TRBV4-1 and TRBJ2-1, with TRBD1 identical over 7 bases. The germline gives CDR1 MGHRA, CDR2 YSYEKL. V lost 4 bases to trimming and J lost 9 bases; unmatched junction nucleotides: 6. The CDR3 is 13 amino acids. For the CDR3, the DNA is TGCGCCAGCAGCCGGACAGGAGAAATTGAGCAGTTCTTC. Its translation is CASSRTGEIEQFF.

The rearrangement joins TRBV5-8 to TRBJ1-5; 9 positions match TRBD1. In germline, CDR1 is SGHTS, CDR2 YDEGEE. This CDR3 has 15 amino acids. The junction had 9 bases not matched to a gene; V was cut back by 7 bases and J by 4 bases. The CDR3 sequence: CASGPRQGVNQPQHF. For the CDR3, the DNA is TGTGCCAGCGGCCCGAGACAGGGGGTAAATCAGCCCCAGCATTTT.

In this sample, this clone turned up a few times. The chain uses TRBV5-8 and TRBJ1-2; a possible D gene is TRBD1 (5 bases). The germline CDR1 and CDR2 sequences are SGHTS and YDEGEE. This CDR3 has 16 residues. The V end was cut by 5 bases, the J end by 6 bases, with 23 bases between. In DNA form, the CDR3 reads TGTGCCAGCAGTCCGTTTGCAGGGACTCAAAGGAATGGCTACACCTTC. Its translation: CASSPFAGTQRNGYTF.

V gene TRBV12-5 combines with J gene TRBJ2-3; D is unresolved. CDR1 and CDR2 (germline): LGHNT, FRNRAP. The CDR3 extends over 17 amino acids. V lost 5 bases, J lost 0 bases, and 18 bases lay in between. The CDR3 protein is CASGVGSGPTSTDTQYF. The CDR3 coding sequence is TGTGCTAGTGGTGTCGGTTCAGGCCCTACTAGCACAGATACGCAGTATTTT. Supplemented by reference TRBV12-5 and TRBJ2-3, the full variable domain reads DARVTQTPRHKVTEMGQEVTMRCQPILGHNTVFWYRQTMMQGLELLAYFRNRAPLDDSGMPKDRFSAEMPDATLATLKIQPSEPRDSAVYFCASGVGSGPTSTDTQYFGPGTRLTVL.

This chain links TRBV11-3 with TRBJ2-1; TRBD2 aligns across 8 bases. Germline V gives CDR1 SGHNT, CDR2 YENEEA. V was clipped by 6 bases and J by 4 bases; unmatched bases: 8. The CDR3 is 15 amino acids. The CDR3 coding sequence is TGTGCCAGCAGGTCCACTAGCGGCCGTTACAATGAGCAGTTCTTC. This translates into CASRSTSGRYNEQFF. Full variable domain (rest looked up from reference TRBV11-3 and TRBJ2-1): EAGVVQSPRYKIIEKKQPVAFWCNPISGHNTLYWYLQNLGQGPELLIRYENEEAVDDSQLPKDRFSAERLKGVDSTLKIQPAELGDSAVYLCASRSTSGRYNEQFFGPGTRLTVL.

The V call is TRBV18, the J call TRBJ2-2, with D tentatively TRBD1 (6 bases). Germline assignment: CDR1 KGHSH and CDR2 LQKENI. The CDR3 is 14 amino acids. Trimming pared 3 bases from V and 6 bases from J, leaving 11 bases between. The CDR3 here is CASSPQQGSGELFF. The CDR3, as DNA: TGTGCCAGCTCACCCCAACAGGGCTCCGGGGAGCTGTTTTTT.

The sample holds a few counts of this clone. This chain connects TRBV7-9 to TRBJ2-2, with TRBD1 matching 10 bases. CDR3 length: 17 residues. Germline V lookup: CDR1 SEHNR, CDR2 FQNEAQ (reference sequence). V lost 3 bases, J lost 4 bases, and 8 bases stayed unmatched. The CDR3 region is CASSFLPGQGFTGELFF. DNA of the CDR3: TGTGCCAGCAGCTTCCTTCCGGGACAGGGGTTCACCGGGGAGCTGTTTTTT.

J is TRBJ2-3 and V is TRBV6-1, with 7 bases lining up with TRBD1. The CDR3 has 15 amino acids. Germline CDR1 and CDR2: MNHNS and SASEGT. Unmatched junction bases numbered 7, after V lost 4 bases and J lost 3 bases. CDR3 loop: CASSVDRAGTDTQYF. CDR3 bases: TGTGCCAGCAGTGTTGACAGGGCTGGGACAGATACGCAGTATTTT.

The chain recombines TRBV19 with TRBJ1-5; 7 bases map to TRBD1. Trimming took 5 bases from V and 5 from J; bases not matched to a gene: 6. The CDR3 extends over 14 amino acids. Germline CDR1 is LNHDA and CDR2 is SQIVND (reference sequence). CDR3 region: CASSRDSPYQPQHF. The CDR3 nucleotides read TGTGCCAGTAGTCGGGACAGCCCTTATCAGCCCCAGCATTTT.

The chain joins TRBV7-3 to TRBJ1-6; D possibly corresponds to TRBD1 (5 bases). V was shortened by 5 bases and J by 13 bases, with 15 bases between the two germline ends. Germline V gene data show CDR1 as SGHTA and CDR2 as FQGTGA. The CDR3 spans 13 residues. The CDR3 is CASSTRGGWPLHF. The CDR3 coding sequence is TGTGCCAGCAGCACCCGGGGGGGGTGGCCCCTCCACTTT.

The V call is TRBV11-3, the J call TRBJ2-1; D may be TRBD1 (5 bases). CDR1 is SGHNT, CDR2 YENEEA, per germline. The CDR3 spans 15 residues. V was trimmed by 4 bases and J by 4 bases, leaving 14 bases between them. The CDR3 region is CASSSAGQTYNEQFF. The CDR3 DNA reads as TGTGCCAGCAGCTCCGCAGGGCAAACTTACAATGAGCAGTTCTTC.

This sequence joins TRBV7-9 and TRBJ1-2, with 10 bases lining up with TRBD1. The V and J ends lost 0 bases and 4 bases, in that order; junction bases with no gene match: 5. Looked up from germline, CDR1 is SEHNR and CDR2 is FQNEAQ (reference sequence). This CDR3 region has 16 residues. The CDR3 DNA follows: TGTGCCAGCAGCTTAGCCCGACAGGGGGCGGTCTATGGCTACACCTTC. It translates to CASSLARQGAVYGYTF.

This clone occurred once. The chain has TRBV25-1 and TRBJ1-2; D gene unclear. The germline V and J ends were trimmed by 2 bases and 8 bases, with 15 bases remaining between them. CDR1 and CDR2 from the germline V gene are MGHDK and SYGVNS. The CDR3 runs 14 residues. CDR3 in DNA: TGTGCCAGCAGTGAAGATAGGCATTCAGGCGGCTACACCTTC. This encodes CASSEDRHSGGYTF.